This T cell receptor beta chain was observed in a study of blood T cell repertoires in COVID-19 (dated by TCRdb to the early 2020s). Regarding the complete study: Samples from collaborators originated in the United States, Italy and Spain and spanned both the acute and convalescent phases of COVID-19. The material from the prospective study consisted of cDNA or gDNA derived from T cells, B-cell-depleted T cells, or PBMCs. Subjects who had been exposed to COVID-19, were actively infected with it, or had recovered from it provided the deeply sampled blood TCRbeta repertoires that made up the dataset. A freely available public database, intended as a resource for researchers studying the immune response to SARS-CoV-2, is where the repertoires were released. Samples came from the ongoing ImmuneRACE study (first 160 participants) plus 1,254 subjects from 6 global collaborators. The sample metadata nearly always contained a de-identified subject ID, COVID-19 status, age in years and sex. HLA class I and class II types, where available, came from metadata supplied by the sample provider rather than from assay-based typing.

What the work shows at the level of the full study, not this receptor alone: How much clinical and demographic metadata was included differed by source and by participant, and the metadata was provided uncurated.

TCRbeta CDR3 regions were amplified from genomic DNA using the immunoSEQ Assay, a bias-controlled multiplex PCR. In the authors' own workflow: Nucleated cell counts per sample were estimated from amplification of reference gene primers within the assay. To quantify the absolute abundance of each unique TCRbeta CDR3 rearrangement, sequence reads were collapsed and filtered. For each sample, productive Simpson clonality was calculated by taking the square root of Simpson's diversity index across productive rearrangements. TCRdb retrieved this table from immuneACCESS and kept in-frame rearrangements only. Not all clones are present; in checked studies, unresolved V genes account for under half, and no reason is known for the remainder. V and J calls and clone size are given by that table; D and trimming were obtained from the DNA. The sample includes around 160,000 clones, with 86% observed a single time. The ten top clones hold around 8.3% of the sample.

Collaborating institutions collected whole blood in K2EDTA tubes following their own protocols. For TCRbeta analysis, collaborator samples were shipped as frozen whole blood, as isolated PBMCs, or as DNA extracted from either sample type. The CDR3 runs 15 amino acids, cysteine and phenylalanine included. Just CDR3 DNA is preserved here, 45 bases in frame from base 1. Ends trimmed: V by 4 bases, J by 2 bases; bases unmatched to a gene: 3. The germline V gene gives CDR1 as MGHRA and CDR2 as YSYEKL. With respect to this clone: Its antigen has not been determined. No base-level quality is on record; no much larger clone is a single base apart.

Source material: peripheral blood. The receptor's source is a man in his sixties with acute or convalescent COVID-19. The rearrangement combines TRBV4-1 with TRBJ1-4; the junction holds 8 bases that match TRBD1. CDR3 sequence: CASSRQGATNEKLFF. Here is the DNA: TGCGCCAGCAGCCGTCAGGGGGCCACTAATGAAAAACTGTTTTTT.